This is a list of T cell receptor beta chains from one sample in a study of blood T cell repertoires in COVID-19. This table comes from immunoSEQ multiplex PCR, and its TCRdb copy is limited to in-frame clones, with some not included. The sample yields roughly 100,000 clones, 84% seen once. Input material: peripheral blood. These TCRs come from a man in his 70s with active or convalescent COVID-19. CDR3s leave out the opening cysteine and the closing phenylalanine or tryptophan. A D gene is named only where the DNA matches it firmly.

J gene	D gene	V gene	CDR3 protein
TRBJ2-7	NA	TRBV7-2	ASSSYRGLLYEQY
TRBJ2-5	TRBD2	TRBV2	ASSIGLAGFQETQY
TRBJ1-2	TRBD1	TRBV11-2	ASSRDSNNYGYT
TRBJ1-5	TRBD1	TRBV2	ASSSGGLGQPQH
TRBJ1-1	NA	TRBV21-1	ASSREDRPRGAEAF
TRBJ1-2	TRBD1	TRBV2	ASSIGTGSYGYT
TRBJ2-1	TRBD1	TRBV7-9	ASSQGQGAWDEQF
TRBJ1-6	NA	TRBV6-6	ASSGSQGSPLH
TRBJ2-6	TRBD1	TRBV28	ASSWDSAISGANVLT
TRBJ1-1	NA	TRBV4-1	ASSQGHSEAF
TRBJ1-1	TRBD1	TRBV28	ASSLSGQGVEAF
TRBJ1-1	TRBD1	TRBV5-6	ASSFGTGGYTEAF
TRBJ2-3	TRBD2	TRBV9	ASSVGASGGATDTQY
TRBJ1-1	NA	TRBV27	ASSSRGDTEAF
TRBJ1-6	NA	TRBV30	AWAEEGDSPLH
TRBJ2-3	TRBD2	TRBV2	ASTLAGIDTQY
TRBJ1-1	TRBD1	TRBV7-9	ASSLQGASEAF
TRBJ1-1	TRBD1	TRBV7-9	ASSSDRGRLYTEAF
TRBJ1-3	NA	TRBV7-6	ASSLSGDPGNTIY
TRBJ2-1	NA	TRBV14	ASSQIGGSYNEQF
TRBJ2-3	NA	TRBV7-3	ASSLSSGPTDTQY
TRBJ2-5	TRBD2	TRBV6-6	ATFRGLRGETQY
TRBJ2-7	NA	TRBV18	ASSAGTRGEQY
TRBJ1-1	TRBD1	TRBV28	ASSLLGTGGYTEAF
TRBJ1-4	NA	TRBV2	ASSEANSRLELF
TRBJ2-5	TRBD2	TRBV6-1	ASSEPGLAGGLRETQY
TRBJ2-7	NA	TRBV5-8	ASSLTPVRY
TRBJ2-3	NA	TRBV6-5	ASSPGVGTDTQY